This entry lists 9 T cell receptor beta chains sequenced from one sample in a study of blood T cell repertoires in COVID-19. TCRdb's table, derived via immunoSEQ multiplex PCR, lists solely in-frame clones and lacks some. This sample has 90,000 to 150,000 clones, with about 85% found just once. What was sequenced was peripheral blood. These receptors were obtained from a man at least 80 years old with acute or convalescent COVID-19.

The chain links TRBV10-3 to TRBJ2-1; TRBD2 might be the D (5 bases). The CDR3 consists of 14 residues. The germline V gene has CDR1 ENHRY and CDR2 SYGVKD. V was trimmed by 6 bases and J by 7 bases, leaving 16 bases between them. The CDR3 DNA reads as TGTGCCATCAGGGACGACGCCCGAGGGAATGAGCAGTTCTTC. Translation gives CAIRDDARGNEQFF.

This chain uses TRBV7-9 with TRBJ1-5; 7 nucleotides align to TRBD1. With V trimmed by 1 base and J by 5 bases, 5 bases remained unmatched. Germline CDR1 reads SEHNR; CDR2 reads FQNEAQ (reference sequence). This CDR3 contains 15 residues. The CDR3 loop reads CASSLGSRGDQPQHF. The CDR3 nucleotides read TGTGCCAGCAGCTTAGGCTCCAGGGGGGATCAGCCCCAGCATTTT.

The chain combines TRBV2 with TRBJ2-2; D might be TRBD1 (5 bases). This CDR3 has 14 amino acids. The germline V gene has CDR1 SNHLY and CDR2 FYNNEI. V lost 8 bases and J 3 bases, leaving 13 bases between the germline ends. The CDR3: CASALDSYTGELFF. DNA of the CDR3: TGTGCCAGCGCCCTTGACAGTTACACCGGGGAGCTGTTTTTT.

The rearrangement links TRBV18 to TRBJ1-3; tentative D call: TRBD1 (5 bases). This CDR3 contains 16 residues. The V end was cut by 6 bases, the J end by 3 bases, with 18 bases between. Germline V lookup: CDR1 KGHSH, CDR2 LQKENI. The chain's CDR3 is CASSEKVGAGGNTIYF. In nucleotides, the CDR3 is TGTGCCAGCTCCGAGAAAGTTGGGGCAGGTGGAAACACCATATATTTT.

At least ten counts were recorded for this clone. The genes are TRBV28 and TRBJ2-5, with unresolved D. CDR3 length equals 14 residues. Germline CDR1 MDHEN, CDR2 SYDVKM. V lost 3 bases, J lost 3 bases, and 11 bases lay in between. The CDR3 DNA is TGTGCCAGCAGTTTTGAGCAAGATGAAGAGACCCAGTACTTC. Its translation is CASSFEQDEETQYF.

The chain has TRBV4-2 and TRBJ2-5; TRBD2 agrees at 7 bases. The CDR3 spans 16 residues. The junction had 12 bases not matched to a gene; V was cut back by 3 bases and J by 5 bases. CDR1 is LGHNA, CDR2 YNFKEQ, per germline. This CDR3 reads CASSHLGSGDEETQYF. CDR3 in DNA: TGTGCCAGCAGCCACCTGGGGAGCGGGGATGAGGAGACCCAGTACTTC.

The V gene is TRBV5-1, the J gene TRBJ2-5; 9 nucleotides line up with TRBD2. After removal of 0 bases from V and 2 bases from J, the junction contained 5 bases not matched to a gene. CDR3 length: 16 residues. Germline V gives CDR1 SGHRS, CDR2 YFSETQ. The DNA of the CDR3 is TGCGCCAGCAGCTTGGCCTATAGCGGGGGTCAAGAGACCCAGTACTTC. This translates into CASSLAYSGGQETQYF.

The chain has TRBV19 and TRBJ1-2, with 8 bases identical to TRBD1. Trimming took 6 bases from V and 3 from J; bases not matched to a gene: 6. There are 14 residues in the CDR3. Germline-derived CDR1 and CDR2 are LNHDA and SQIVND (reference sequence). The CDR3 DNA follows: TGTGCCAGTAGGCTTGGACAGGGAGACTATGGCTACACCTTC. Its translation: CASRLGQGDYGYTF.

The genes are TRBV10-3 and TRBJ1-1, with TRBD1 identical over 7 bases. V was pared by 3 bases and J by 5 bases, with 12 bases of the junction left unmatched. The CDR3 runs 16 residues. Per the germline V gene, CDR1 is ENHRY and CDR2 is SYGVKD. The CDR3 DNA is TGTGCCATCAGTGACGGGACAGCCTCGATGGGTACTGAAGCTTTCTTT. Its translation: CAISDGTASMGTEAFF.